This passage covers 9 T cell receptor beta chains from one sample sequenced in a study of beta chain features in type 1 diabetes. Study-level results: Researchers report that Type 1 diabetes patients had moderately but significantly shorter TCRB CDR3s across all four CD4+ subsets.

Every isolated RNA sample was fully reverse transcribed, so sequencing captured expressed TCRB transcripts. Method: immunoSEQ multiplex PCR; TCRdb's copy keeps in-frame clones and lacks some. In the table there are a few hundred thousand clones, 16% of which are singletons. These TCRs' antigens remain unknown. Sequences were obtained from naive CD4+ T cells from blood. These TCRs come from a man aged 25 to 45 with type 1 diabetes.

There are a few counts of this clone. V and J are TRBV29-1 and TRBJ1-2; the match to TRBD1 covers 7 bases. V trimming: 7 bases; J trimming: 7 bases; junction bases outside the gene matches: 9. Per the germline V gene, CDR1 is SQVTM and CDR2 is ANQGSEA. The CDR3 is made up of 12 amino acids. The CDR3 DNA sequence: TGCAGCGCCCGGGACAGATTGGGTGGCTACACCTTC. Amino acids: CSARDRLGGYTF.

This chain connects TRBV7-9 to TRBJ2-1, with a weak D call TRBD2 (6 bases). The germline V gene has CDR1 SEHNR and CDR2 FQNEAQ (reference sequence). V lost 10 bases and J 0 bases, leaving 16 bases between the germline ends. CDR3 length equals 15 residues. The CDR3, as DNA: TGTGCCATCATTGGGGGAGGCAGCTCCTACAATGAGCAGTTCTTC. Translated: CAIIGGGSSYNEQFF.

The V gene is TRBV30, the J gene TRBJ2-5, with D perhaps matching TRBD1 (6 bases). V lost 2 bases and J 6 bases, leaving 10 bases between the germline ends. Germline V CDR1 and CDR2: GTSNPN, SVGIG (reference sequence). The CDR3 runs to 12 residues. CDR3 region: CAWSSGAQTQYF. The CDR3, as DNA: TGTGCCTGGAGTTCAGGGGCTCAGACCCAGTACTTC. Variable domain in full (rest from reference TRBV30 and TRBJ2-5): SQTIHQWPATLVQPVGSPLSLECTVEGTSNPNLYWYRQAAGRGLQLLFYSVGIGQISSEVPQNLSASRPQDRQFILSSKKLLLSDSGFYLCAWSSGAQTQYFGPGTRLLVL.

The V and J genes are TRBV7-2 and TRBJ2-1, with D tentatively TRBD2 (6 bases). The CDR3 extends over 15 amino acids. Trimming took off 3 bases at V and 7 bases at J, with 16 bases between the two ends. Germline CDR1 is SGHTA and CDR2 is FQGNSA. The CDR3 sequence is CASSFSGRVGNEQFF. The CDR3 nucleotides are TGTGCCAGCAGCTTTAGCGGTAGGGTTGGTAATGAGCAGTTCTTC.

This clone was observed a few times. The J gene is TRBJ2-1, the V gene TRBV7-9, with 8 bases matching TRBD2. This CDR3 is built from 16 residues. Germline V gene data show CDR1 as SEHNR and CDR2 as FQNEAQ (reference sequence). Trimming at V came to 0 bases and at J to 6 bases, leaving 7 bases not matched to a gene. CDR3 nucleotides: TGTGCCAGCAGCTTAGCGTCAGCGGGAGTCGGCAATGAGCAGTTCTTC. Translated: CASSLASAGVGNEQFF.

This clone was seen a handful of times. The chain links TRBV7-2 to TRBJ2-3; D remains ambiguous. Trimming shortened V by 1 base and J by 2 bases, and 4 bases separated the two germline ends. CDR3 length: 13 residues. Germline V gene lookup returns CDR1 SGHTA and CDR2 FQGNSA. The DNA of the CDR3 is TGTGCCAGCAGCTTAGGATACACAGATACGCAGTATTTT. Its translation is CASSLGYTDTQYF.

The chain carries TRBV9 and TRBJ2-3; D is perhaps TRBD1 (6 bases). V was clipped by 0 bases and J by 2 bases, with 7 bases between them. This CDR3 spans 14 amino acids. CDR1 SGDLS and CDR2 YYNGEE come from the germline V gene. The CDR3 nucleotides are TGTGCCAGCAGCGTAGGACAGGCCACAGATACGCAGTATTTT. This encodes CASSVGQATDTQYF.

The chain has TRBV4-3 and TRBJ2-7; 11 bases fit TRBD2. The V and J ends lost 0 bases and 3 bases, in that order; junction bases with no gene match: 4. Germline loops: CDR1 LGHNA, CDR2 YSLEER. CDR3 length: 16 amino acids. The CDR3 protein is CASSQDGTSGSYEQYF. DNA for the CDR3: TGCGCCAGCAGCCAAGATGGAACTAGCGGGAGCTACGAGCAGTACTTC.

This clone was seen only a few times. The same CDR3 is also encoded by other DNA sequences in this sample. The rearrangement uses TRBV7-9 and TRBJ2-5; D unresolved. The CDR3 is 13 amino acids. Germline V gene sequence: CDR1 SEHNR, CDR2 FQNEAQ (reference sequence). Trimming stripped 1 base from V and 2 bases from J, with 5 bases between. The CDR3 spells CASSLDIQETQYF. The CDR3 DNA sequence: TGTGCCAGCAGCTTAGACATACAAGAGACCCAGTACTTC.